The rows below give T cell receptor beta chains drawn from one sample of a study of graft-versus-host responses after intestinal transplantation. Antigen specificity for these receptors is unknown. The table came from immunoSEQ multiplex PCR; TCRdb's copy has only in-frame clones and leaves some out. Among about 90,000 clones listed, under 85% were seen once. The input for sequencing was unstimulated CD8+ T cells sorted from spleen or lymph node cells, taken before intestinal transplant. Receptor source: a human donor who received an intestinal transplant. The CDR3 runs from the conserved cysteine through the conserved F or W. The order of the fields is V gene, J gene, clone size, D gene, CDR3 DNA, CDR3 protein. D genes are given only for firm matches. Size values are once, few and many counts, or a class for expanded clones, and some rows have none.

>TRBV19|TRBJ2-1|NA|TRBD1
TGTGCCAGTAAACCCTCCGGGACAGGGGTCAATGAGCAGTTCTTC
CASKPSGTGVNEQFF
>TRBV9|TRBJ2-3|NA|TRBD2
TGTGCCAGCAGCGTTAGGCTAGCGGGCACAGATACGCAGTATTTT
CASSVRLAGTDTQYF
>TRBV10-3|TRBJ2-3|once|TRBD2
TGTGCCATCAGTGAGGGTAGCGGGGTGTCAGATACGCAGTATTTT
CAISEGSGVSDTQYF
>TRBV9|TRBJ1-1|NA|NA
TGTGCCAGCAGCGCTTGGGACGGAGAAGCTTTCTTT
CASSAWDGEAFF
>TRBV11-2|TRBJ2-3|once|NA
TGTGCCAGCAGCTTGTACGAGGGGGACTCAGATACGCAGTATTTT
CASSLYEGDSDTQYF
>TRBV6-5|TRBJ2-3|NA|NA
TGTGCCAGCAGTTACGGGGGAAGCACAGATACGCAGTATTTT
CASSYGGSTDTQYF
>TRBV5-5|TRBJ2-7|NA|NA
TGTGCCAGCGCCTCACCTTACTACGAGCAGTACTTC
CASASPYYEQYF
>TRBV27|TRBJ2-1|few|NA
TGTGCCAGCAGTTTTTTGTTAGGGAGCTCCTACAATGAGCAGTTCTTC
CASSFLLGSSYNEQFF
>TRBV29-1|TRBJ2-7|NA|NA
TGCAGCGCCCGAGGGGGGGACTCCTACGAGCAGTACTTC
CSARGGDSYEQYF
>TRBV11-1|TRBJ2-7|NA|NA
TGTGCCAGCAGCCCCACAGGGAGCGATTACGAGCAGTACTTC
CASSPTGSDYEQYF
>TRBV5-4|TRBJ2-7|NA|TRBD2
TGTGCCAGCAGCTTTTGGGGGGAGGGGTACGAGCAGTACTTC
CASSFWGEGYEQYF
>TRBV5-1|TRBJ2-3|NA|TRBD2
TGCGCCAGCAGCCTCTTGGAAGCGGGAGGTCCAGATACGCAGTATTTT
CASSLLEAGGPDTQYF
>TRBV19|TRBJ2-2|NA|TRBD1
TGTGCCAGTAGTATTTCCGGGACAGGTTACACCGGGGAGCTGTTTTTT
CASSISGTGYTGELFF
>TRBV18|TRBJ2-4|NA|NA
TGTGCCAGCTCACCGGTGGAATCGGGGAACATTCAGTACTTC
CASSPVESGNIQYF
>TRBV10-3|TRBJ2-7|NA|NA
TGTGCCATCAGTGAGTTCTTATATCGGGACGGACGCTACGAGCAGTACTTC
CAISEFLYRDGRYEQYF
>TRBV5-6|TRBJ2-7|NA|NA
TGTGCCAGCAGCTTCCCCGGGACAACATATCCCTACGAGCAGTACTTC
CASSFPGTTYPYEQYF
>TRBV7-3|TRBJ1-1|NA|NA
TGTGCCAGCAGCTTATACGGCAGACCGAACACTGAAGCTTTCTTT
CASSLYGRPNTEAFF
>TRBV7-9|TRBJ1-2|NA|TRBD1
TGTGCCAGCAGCTTAGTAGACCGGGACAGGATCTCCTATGGCTACACCTTC
CASSLVDRDRISYGYTF
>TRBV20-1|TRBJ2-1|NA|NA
TGCAGTGCTACCCTTGACAATGAGCAGTTCTTC
CSATLDNEQFF
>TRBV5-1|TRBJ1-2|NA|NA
TGCGCCAGCAGCTTGGAAGGTGTGCGGACTTCTTTAGGAGGCTACACCTTC
CASSLEGVRTSLGGYTF
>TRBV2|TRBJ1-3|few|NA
TGTGCCAGAGGGACGAATGACTCTGGAAACACCATATATTTT
CARGTNDSGNTIYF
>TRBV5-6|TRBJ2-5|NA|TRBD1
TGTGCCAGCAGCGCTACAGGGGAAAGTATTTGGGAGACCCAGTACTTC
CASSATGESIWETQYF
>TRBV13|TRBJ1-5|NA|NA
TGTGCCAGCAGCCAGGGAGCTAATCAGCCCCAGCATTTT
CASSQGANQPQHF
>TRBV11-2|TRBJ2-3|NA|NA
TGTGCCAGCAGCTTCTTCGTCAGCACAGATACGCAGTATTTT
CASSFFVSTDTQYF
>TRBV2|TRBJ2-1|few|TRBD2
TGTGCCATCTCTAGCGGGTCTTACAATGAGCAGTTCTTC
CAISSGSYNEQFF
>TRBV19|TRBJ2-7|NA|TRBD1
TGTGCCAGTAGTCCCGGGACAGGAGAGTACGAGCAGTACTTC
CASSPGTGEYEQYF
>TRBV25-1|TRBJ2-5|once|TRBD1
TGTGCCAGCAGTGAGTTGGGACAGCAAGAGACCCAGTACTTC
CASSELGQQETQYF
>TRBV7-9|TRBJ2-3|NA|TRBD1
TGTGCCAGTATGGGACAGGGATACACAGATACGCAGTATTTT
CASMGQGYTDTQYF
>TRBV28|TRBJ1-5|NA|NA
TGTGCCAGCAGTTTGCTACAGGGATATAGCAATCAGCCCCAGCATTTT
CASSLLQGYSNQPQHF
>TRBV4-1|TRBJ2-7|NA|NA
TGCGCCAGCAGCCAAGATTTCTACGAGCAGTACTTC
CASSQDFYEQYF
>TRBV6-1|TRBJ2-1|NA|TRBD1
TGTGCCAGCAGTACCGGACAGGACAATGAGCAGTTCTTC
CASSTGQDNEQFF
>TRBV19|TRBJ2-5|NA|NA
TGTGCCAGTAGTCCTACCAACAGGGAGACCCAGTACTTC
CASSPTNRETQYF
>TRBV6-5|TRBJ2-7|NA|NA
TGTGCCAGCAGTTACTTGGGGCACTACGAGCAGTACTTC
CASSYLGHYEQYF
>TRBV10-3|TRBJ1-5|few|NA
TGTGCCATCAGTGAGATGAGAGGGTTCGGCAATCAGCCCCAGCATTTT
CAISEMRGFGNQPQHF